These 15 T cell receptor beta chains were sequenced from one sample in a study of coeliac disease. Assay: immunoSEQ multiplex PCR; the TCRdb copy retains only in-frame clones and omits some. The sample contains approximately 7,000 clones, around 67% of which appear only once. The specimen was lamina propria lymphocytes from the gut. The receptors were sampled from a man over 45 with active celiac disease.

The V call is TRBV6-5, the J call TRBJ2-7; 11 positions match TRBD1. This CDR3 contains 15 residues. Germline-derived CDR1 and CDR2 are MNHEY and SVGAGI. V lost 5 bases and J lost 3; bases outside the gene matches: 6. The CDR3 DNA follows: TGTGCCAGCAGTCCCCGGACAGGGGGCTTCTACGAGCAGTACTTC. It specifies CASSPRTGGFYEQYF.

This sequence joins TRBV5-5 and TRBJ1-5; possible D gene TRBD1, 5 bases. CDR3 size: 16 residues. Looked up from germline, CDR1 is SGHKS and CDR2 is YYEKEE (reference sequence). Between the trimmed V and J ends, which lost 4 bases and 2 bases, there was a span of 16 bases. Here the CDR3 DNA reads TGTGCCAGCAGCCGAAATATAGGGGTTGGCAATCAGCCCCAGCATTTT. It yields the protein CASSRNIGVGNQPQHF. Based on the CDR3 plus reference TRBV5-5 and TRBJ1-5, the full variable domain is DAGVTQSPTHLIKTRGQQVTLRCSPISGHKSVSWYQQVLGQGPQFIFQYYEKEERGRGNFPDRFSARQFPNYSSELNVNALLLGDSALYLCASSRNIGVGNQPQHFGDGTRLSIL.

V gene TRBV6-6 combines with J gene TRBJ2-7; 7 bases align to TRBD1. The CDR3 has 13 residues. CDR1 MNHNY and CDR2 SVGAGI come from the germline V gene (reference sequence). The V gene end was trimmed by 6 bases and the J gene end by 2 bases; junction bases not matched to a gene: 4. This CDR3 is CASSADRTYEQYF. CDR3 bases: TGTGCCAGCAGCGCGGACAGGACCTACGAGCAGTACTTC.

The rearrangement joins TRBV5-1 to TRBJ2-3; the D gene is possibly TRBD1 (5 bases). CDR3 size: 17 residues. Germline V CDR1 and CDR2: SGHRS, YFSETQ. The V and J ends lost 0 bases and 3 bases respectively, with 17 bases between them. CDR3 DNA sequence: TGCGCCAGCAGCTTGGGGGGTAGGCAGGGTAGGACAGATACGCAGTATTTT. Amino acids: CASSLGGRQGRTDTQYF.

The chain carries TRBV10-1 and TRBJ2-2, with 7 bases fitting TRBD2. J gave up 5 bases and V 2 bases, and 2 bases lay outside the gene matches. This CDR3 is built from 14 residues. Germline CDR1 is WNHNN and CDR2 is SYGVQD (reference sequence). CDR3 DNA: TGCGCCAGCAGTGAGGGGGGGGGAACCGGGGAGCTGTTTTTT. Encoded protein: CASSEGGGTGELFF.

V is TRBV30 and J is TRBJ2-1, with 8 bases aligning to TRBD2. The CDR3 sequence is 15 residues long. Germline trimming cut 2 bases from V and 4 bases from J; bases unmatched to any gene: 7. Germline CDR1 reads GTSNPN; CDR2 reads SVGIG (reference sequence). In DNA, the CDR3 is TGTGCCTGGAGTTCGGGGCTAGCGGGTTACAATGAGCAGTTCTTC. Translation: CAWSSGLAGYNEQFF.

This chain connects TRBV19 to TRBJ1-1; tentatively, D is TRBD1 (6 bases). The CDR3 is 13 amino acids. V shed 5 bases and J shed 3 bases, with 10 bases lying between them. Per the germline V gene, CDR1 is LNHDA and CDR2 is SQIVND (reference sequence). The CDR3: CASSWTEDTEAFF. Here the CDR3 DNA reads TGTGCCAGTAGTTGGACAGAGGACACTGAAGCTTTCTTT.

The rearrangement joins TRBV4-1 to TRBJ2-5; TRBD2 matches 7 bases. This CDR3 is 14 amino acids long. Germline V gene sequence: CDR1 MGHRA, CDR2 YSYEKL. J lost 2 bases, V lost 4 bases, and 4 bases had no gene match. This CDR3 is CASSLASGQETQYF. CDR3 nucleotide sequence: TGCGCCAGCAGCCTAGCTAGCGGTCAAGAGACCCAGTACTTC.

The rearrangement links TRBV4-1 to TRBJ1-2, with 8 bases identical to TRBD1. The V gene end was trimmed by 3 bases and the J gene end by 4 bases; junction bases not matched to a gene: 7. The CDR3 covers 15 residues. CDR1 and CDR2 from the germline V gene are MGHRA and YSYEKL. The CDR3 DNA reads as TGCGCCAGCAGCCATCCCACAGGGGGGAGCTATGGCTACACCTTC. The encoded protein is CASSHPTGGSYGYTF.

This clone was recorded a few times. The chain uses TRBV4-3 and TRBJ2-5, with D unclear. Germline V CDR1 and CDR2: LGHNA, YSLEER. This CDR3 contains 13 residues. The V end was cut by 5 bases, the J end by 5 bases, with 12 bases between. CDR3 sequence: CASSLRRQETQYF. CDR3 coding DNA: TGCGCCAGCAGCTTGAGGCGTCAGGAGACCCAGTACTTC.

The rearrangement links TRBV6-5 to TRBJ2-1; 8 bases align to TRBD1. V was pared by 0 bases and J by 5 bases, with 6 bases of the junction left unmatched. This CDR3 has 16 residues. Germline V gives CDR1 MNHEY, CDR2 SVGAGI. The CDR3 is CASSYSNGQGNNEQFF. Written as DNA, the CDR3 is TGTGCCAGCAGTTACTCCAACGGACAGGGAAACAATGAGCAGTTCTTC.

The CDR3: CASSRTGLNTGELFF. In nucleotides, the CDR3 is TGTGCCAGTAGTCGGACAGGATTAAACACCGGGGAGCTGTTTTTT. J is TRBJ2-2 and V is TRBV19; 7 nucleotides align to TRBD1. The CDR3 totals 15 residues. The germline CDR1 and CDR2 sequences are LNHDA and SQIVND (reference sequence). The ends lost 5 bases at V and 2 bases at J; junction bases unmatched: 5.

The chain combines TRBV25-1 with TRBJ1-5; a possible D gene is TRBD1 (5 bases). CDR1 and CDR2 from the germline V gene are MGHDK and SYGVNS. The CDR3 sequence is 12 residues long. V gave up 9 bases and J gave up 9 bases, with 15 bases separating them. In DNA form, the CDR3 reads TGTGCCAGTGGGGGAGGGGACGGGCCCCAGCATTTT. It codes for CASGGGDGPQHF.

The CDR3 DNA is TGCAGCGTTGCTGACAGGGGGGCGGGTAATGAAAAACTGTTTTTT. The encoded protein is CSVADRGAGNEKLFF. The chain has TRBV29-1 and TRBJ1-4; 9 bases fit TRBD1. CDR3 size: 15 residues. The trim removed 4 bases at V and 4 bases at J, leaving 7 bases unmatched. Germline values: CDR1 SQVTM, CDR2 ANQGSEA.

The CDR3 here is CASSPVGGGGTDTQYF. CDR3 in DNA: TGTGCCAGTAGTCCAGTAGGGGGCGGAGGAACAGATACGCAGTATTTT. This chain links TRBV19 with TRBJ2-3; TRBD1 aligns across 7 bases. Trimming cost V 5 bases and J 3 bases; bases outside gene matches: 11. Germline CDR1 is LNHDA and CDR2 is SQIVND (reference sequence). The CDR3 spans 16 residues.